This T cell receptor beta chain was recovered during a study of cytomegalovirus exposure and HLA in healthy donors. The CDR3 extends over 14 amino acids. The trim removed 8 bases at V and 1 base at J, leaving 5 bases unmatched. Germline CDR1 WSHSY, CDR2 SAAADI. The PCR was carried out with 60 Vbeta primers and 13 Jbeta primers. Generated by immunoSEQ multiplex PCR, the TCRdb table keeps only in-frame clones and is missing some. The table has roughly 140,000 clones, roughly 78% seen once; the top ten hold approximately 2.3%. The rearrangement links TRBV10-2 to TRBJ1-1; TRBD1 matches 9 bases. Material: PBMCs. The receptor was derived from a man between 25 and 39 years old in good health and CMV-seronegative. The CDR3 region has the DNA TGCGCCAGCGGGGACAGGGCAGAGAACACTGAAGCTTTCTTT. Translated, it gives CASGDRAENTEAFF.